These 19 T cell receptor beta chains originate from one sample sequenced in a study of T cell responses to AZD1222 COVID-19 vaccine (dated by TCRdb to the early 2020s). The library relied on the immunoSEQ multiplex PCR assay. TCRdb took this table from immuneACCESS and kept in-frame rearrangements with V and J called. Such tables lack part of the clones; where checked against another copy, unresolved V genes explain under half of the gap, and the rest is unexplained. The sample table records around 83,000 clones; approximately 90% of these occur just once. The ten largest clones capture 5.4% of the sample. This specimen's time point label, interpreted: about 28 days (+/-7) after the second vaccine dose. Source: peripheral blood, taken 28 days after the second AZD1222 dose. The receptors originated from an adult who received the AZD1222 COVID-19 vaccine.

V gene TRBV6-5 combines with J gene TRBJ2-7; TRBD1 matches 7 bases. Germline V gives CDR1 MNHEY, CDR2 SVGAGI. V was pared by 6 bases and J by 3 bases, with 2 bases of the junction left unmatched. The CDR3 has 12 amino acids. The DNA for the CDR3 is TGTGCCAGCAGAGACAGGGTCTACGAGCAGTACTTC. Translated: CASRDRVYEQYF.

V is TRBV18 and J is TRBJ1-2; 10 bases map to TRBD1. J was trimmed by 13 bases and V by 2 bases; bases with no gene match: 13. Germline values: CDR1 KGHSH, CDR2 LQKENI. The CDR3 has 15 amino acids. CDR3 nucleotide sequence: TGTGCCAGCTCACCATCGGTTACGACAGGGGGCGAGTCCACCTTC. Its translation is CASSPSVTTGGESTF.

CDR3 bases: TGTGCCAGCAGCGCAGGACAGGGGACAACCACCGGGGAGCTGTTTTTT. Translated, it gives CASSAGQGTTTGELFF. The gene calls are TRBV9 and TRBJ2-2; TRBD1 aligns across 9 bases. The V segment lost 3 bases and the J segment 4 bases; nucleotides outside the gene matches: 7. Germline V gene data show CDR1 as SGDLS and CDR2 as YYNGEE. This CDR3 is 16 amino acids long.

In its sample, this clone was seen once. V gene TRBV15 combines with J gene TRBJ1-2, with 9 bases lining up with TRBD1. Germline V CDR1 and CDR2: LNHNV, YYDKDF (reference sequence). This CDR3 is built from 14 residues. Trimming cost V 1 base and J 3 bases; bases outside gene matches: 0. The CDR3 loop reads CATSRGTGDYGYTF. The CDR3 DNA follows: TGTGCCACCAGCAGAGGGACAGGGGACTATGGCTACACCTTC.

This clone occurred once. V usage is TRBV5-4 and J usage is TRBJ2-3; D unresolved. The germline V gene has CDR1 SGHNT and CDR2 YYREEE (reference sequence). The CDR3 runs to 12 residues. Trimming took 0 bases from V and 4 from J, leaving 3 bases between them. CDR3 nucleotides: TGTGCCAGCAGCTTGGTGGCAGATACGCAGTATTTT. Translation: CASSLVADTQYF.

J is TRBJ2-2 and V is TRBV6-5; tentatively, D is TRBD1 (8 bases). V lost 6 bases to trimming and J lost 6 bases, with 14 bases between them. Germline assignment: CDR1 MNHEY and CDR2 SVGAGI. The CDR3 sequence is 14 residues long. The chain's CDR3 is CASRGGTGAGELFF. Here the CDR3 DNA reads TGTGCCAGCAGGGGGGGGACAGGTGCCGGGGAGCTGTTTTTT.

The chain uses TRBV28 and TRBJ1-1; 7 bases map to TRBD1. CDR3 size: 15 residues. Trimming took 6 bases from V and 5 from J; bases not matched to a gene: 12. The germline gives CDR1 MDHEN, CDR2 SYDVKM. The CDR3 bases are TGTGCCAGCAGCTCACTACAGGGGAGGGTGACTGAAGCTTTCTTT. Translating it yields CASSSLQGRVTEAFF.

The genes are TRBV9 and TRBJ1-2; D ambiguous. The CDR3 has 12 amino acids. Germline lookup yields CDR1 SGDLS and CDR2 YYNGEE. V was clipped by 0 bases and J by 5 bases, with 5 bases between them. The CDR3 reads CASSVERYGYTF. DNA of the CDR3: TGTGCCAGCAGCGTAGAACGGTATGGCTACACCTTC. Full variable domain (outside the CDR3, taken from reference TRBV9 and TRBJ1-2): DSGVTQTPKHLITATGQRVTLRCSPRSGDLSVYWYQQSLDQGLQFLIQYYNGEERAKGNILERFSAQQFPDLHSELNLSSLELGDSALYFCASSVERYGYTFGSGTRLTVV.

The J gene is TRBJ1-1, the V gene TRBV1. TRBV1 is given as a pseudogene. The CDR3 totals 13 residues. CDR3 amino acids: CTSSQGGKGEAFF. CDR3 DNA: TGCACCAGCAGCCAAGGCGGGAAAGGTGAAGCTTTCTTT.

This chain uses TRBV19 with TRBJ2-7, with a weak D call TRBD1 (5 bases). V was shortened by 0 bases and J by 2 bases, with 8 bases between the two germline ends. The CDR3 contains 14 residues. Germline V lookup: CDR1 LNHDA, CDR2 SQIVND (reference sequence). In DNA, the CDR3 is TGTGCCAGTAGTATAGAACGACAGACCTACGAGCAGTACTTC. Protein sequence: CASSIERQTYEQYF.

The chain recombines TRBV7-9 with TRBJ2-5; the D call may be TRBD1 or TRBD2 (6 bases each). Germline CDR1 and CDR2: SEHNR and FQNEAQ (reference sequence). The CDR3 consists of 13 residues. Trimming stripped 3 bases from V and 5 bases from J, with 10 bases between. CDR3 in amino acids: CASSLWGAETQYF. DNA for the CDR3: TGTGCCAGCAGCTTGTGGGGGGCGGAGACCCAGTACTTC.

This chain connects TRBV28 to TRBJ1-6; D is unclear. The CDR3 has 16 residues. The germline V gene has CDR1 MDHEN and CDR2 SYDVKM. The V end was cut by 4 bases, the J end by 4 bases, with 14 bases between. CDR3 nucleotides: TGTGCCAGCAGTTCGGCGCAATTTGGGTATAATTCACCCCTCCACTTT. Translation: CASSSAQFGYNSPLHF.

The CDR3 nucleotides are TGTGCCAGCAGGCGGGGGGCAAGCACTGAAGCTTTCTTT. Its translation: CASRRGASTEAFF. The V and J genes are TRBV6-5 and TRBJ1-1, with a weak D call TRBD1 (6 bases). Germline V gene lookup returns CDR1 MNHEY and CDR2 SVGAGI. Deletions cut 6 bases from V and 4 bases from J, with 12 bases between. The CDR3 totals 13 residues.

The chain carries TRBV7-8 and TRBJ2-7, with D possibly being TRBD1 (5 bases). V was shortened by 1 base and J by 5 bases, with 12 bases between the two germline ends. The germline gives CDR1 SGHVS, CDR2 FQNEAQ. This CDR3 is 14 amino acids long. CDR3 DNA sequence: TGTGCCAGCAGCTTAGTGTGGGGCGCGGACGAGCAGTACTTC. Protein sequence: CASSLVWGADEQYF.

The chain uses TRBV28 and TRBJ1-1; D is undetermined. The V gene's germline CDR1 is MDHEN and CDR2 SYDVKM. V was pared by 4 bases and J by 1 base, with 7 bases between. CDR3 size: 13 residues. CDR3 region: CASSYRPNTEAFF. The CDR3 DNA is TGTGCCAGCAGTTACCGCCCGAACACTGAAGCTTTCTTT.

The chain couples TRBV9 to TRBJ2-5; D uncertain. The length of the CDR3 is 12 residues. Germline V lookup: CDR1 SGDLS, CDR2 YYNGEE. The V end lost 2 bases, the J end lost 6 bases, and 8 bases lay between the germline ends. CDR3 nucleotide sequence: TGTGCCAGCAGCGTCTCCGATCAGACCCAGTACTTC. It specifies CASSVSDQTQYF.

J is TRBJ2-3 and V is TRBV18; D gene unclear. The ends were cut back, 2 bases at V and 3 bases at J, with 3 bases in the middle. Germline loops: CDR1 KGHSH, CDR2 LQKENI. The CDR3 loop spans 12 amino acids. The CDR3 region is CASSPYTDTQYF. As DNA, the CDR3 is TGTGCCAGCTCACCATATACAGATACGCAGTATTTT.

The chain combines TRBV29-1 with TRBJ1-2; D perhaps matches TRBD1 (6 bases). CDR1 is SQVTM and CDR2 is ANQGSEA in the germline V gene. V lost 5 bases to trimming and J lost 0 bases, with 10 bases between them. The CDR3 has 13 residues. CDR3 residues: CSVRTEANYGYTF. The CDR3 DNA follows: TGCAGCGTTCGGACAGAAGCTAACTATGGCTACACCTTC.

Here the CDR3 reads CASSFRAMNTEAFF. The DNA for the CDR3 is TGCGCCAGCAGCTTCAGGGCCATGAACACTGAAGCTTTCTTT. V and J are TRBV5-1 and TRBJ1-1, with D possibly TRBD1 on 5 matching bases. Germline CDR1 and CDR2: SGHRS and YFSETQ. V lost 2 bases to trimming and J lost 0 bases, with 8 bases between them. This CDR3 spans 14 amino acids. Drawing the rest from reference TRBV5-1 and TRBJ1-1, the complete variable domain is KAGVTQTPRYLIKTRGQQVTLSCSPISGHRSVSWYQQTPGQGLQFLFEYFSETQRNKGNFPGRFSGRQFSNSRSEMNVSTLELGDSALYLCASSFRAMNTEAFFGQGTRLTVV.